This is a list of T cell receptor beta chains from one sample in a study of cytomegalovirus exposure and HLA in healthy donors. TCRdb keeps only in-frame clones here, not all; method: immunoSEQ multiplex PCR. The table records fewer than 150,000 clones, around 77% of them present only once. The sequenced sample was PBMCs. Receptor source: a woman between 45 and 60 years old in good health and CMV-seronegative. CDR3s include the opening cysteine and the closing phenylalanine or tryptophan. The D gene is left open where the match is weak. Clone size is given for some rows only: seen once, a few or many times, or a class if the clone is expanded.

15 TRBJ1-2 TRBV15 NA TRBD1 CATSREQMTGGGYTF TGTGCCACCAGCAGAGAACAAATGACAGGGGGAGGCTACACCTTC
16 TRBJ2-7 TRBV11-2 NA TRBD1 CASSLQTGASSYEQYF TGTGCCAGCAGCTTACAGACAGGGGCGAGCTCCTACGAGCAGTACTTC
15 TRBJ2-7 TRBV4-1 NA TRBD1 CASSRPGTGSYEQYF TGCGCCAGCAGCCGACCCGGGACAGGGTCCTACGAGCAGTACTTC
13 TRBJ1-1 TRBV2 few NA CASSGSGNTEAFF TGTGCCAGCAGTGGAAGCGGGAACACTGAAGCTTTCTTT
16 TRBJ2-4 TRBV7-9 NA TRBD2 CSSSPQAGPAKNIQYF TGTTCCAGCAGCCCCCAAGCGGGGCCAGCCAAAAACATTCAGTACTTC
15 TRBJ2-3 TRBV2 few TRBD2 CASSDLAASTDTQYF TGTGCCAGCAGTGACCTAGCGGCGAGCACAGATACGCAGTATTTT
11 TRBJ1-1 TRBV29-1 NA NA CSVGRGAEAFF TGCAGCGTTGGCAGGGGTGCTGAAGCTTTCTTT
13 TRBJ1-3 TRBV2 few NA CASSTDSLATIYF TGTGCCAGCAGTACAGACAGCCTCGCCACCATATATTTT
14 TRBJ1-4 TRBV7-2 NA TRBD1 CASSLTGTPEKLFF TGTGCCAGCAGCCTGACAGGGACCCCTGAAAAACTGTTTTTT
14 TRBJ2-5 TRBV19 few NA CASSISGVQGTQYF TGTGCCAGTAGTATCTCTGGGGTGCAGGGGACCCAGTACTTC
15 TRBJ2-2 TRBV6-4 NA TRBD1 CASSETGGDTGELFF TGTGCCAGCAGTGAAACAGGGGGCGACACCGGGGAGCTGTTTTTT
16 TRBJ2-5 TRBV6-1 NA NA CASSENPRGGQETQYF TGTGCCAGCAGTGAAAACCCAAGGGGGGGCCAGGAGACCCAGTACTTC
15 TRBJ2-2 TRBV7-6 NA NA CASSLNGGLTGELFF TGTGCCAGCAGCTTAAATGGTGGGCTCACCGGGGAGCTGTTTTTT
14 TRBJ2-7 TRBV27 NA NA CASSPRPGSYEQYF TGTGCCAGCAGTCCCCGCCCAGGCTCTTACGAGCAGTACTTC
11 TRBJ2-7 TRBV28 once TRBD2 CASRLAAEQYF TGTGCCAGTCGACTAGCTGCCGAGCAGTACTTC
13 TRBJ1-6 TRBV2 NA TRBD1 CASRDRGNSPLHF TGTGCCAGCAGGGACAGGGGAAATTCACCCCTCCACTTT
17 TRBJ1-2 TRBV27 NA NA CASSLRHTGASNYGYTF TGTGCCAGCAGTTTGCGGCATACAGGCGCCTCTAACTATGGCTACACCTTC
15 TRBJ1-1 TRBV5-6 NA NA CASSLVAGLGTEAFF TGTGCCAGCAGCTTGGTGGCAGGGTTGGGCACTGAAGCTTTCTTT
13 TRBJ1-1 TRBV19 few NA CASTTAGFSEAFF TGTGCCAGTACCACCGCGGGATTCTCTGAAGCTTTCTTT
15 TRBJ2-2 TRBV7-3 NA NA CASSSNRGASGELFF TGTGCCAGCAGCTCCAATCGCGGGGCTTCCGGGGAGCTGTTTTTT
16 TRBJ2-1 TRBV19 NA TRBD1 CASSILGQGVNNEQFF TGTGCCAGTAGTATACTCGGACAGGGGGTTAACAATGAGCAGTTCTTC